A selection of T cell receptor beta chains follows, all from one sample in a study of T cell responses to AZD1222 COVID-19 vaccine. Sequenced by immunoSEQ multiplex PCR; TCRdb stores in-frame clones only, minus some. Of 130,000 to 150,000 clones listed, about nine tenths are singletons. Sample: peripheral blood, taken 28 days after the second AZD1222 dose. The receptors derive from an adult who received the AZD1222 COVID-19 vaccine. CDR3s include the opening cysteine and the closing phenylalanine or tryptophan. D genes are given only for firm matches. Rows give clone size only sometimes, using once, few, many, or a class for an expanded clone.

CDR3 DNA	CDR3 protein	D gene	clone size	V gene	J gene
TGTGCCACCAGCCTGCGATCGGGGGTAGCAACTAATGAAAAACTGTTTTTT	CATSLRSGVATNEKLFF	-	-	TRBV15	TRBJ1-4
TGTGCTAGTGGTTTGGTACTTGGCGGGAGCGAGACCCAGTACTTC	CASGLVLGGSETQYF	TRBD2	once	TRBV12-5	TRBJ2-5
TGTGCCAGCAGCATCGGGGTCCGTCAGCCCCAGCATTTT	CASSIGVRQPQHF	-	-	TRBV3-1/TRBV3-2	TRBJ1-5
TGTGCCAGCAGTTACTCAGGACTAGCGTCAAGGGCCTACGAGCAGTACTTC	CASSYSGLASRAYEQYF	TRBD2	-	TRBV6-2/TRBV6-3	TRBJ2-7
TGTGCCAGCAGTTCCTCCCTAGGAGGGTATGGCTACACCTTC	CASSSSLGGYGYTF	-	-	TRBV27	TRBJ1-2
TGTGCCAGCAGCTTAGTCATCTCTAGCGGACGCTACAATGAGCAGTTCTTC	CASSLVISSGRYNEQFF	TRBD2	-	TRBV7-8	TRBJ2-1
TGTGCCAGCAGTCCAGGGGCTCGGGAGCAGTTCTTC	CASSPGAREQFF	-	-	TRBV6-2/TRBV6-3	TRBJ2-1
TGCAGTGCTAGTAGCCCGAAACAGGTGGGGGAGACCCAGTACTTC	CSASSPKQVGETQYF	-	-	TRBV20-1	TRBJ2-5
TGTGCCAGCAGTTTTGGTAGGACCAATGAGCAGTTCTTC	CASSFGRTNEQFF	-	-	TRBV27	TRBJ2-1
TGTGCCACCTCAACAGGGTTGGGGGAGCAGTACTTC	CATSTGLGEQYF	-	-	TRBV10-3	TRBJ2-7
TGTGCCAGCACCGCGGGTGATCAGCCCCAGCATTTT	CASTAGDQPQHF	-	once	TRBV2	TRBJ1-5